This TCR beta chain derives from a study of blood T cells in healthy people across ages. Points on this clonotype: Its antigen is as yet unknown.

Then a second PCR, running about 7 to 11 cycles, was carried out with a sample-barcoded 5' primer and a J-beta primer mix. Carrying 12 random nucleotides, a template-switch adaptor labeled each individual cDNA molecule. A single record per CDR3 protein comes from TCRdb applying MiXCR to the 5' RACE reads. This repertoire shows roughly 1.5 million distinct CDR3 sequences, approximately 39% found once; its top ten account for about 3.8%. The germline CDR1 and CDR2 sequences are MNHEY and SMNVEV (reference sequence). The CDR3 totals 14 residues. V gave up 8 bases and J gave up 3 bases, with 13 bases separating them. Broader study findings: Long-lived donors carried more naive CD4+ cells and greater diversity than aged donors.

The receptor's source is a woman between 18 and 29 years old in good health. What was sequenced was blood. This chain connects TRBV27 to TRBJ1-4, with TRBD1 as a possible D gene (6 bases). CDR3 in amino acids: CASGRGGSNEKLFF. The CDR3 bases are TGTGCCAGCGGCCGGGGGGGCTCTAATGAAAAACTGTTTTTT.